The next 22 T cell receptor beta chains were all read from a single sample in a study of blood T cells in healthy people across ages. Together with a sample-barcoded 5' primer, a J-beta primer mix was included in a second PCR lasting roughly 7 to 11 cycles. TCRdb processed the 5' RACE reads anew with MiXCR; each CDR3 protein has one entry. The sample has hundreds of thousands of distinct CDR3 sequences; 45% to 50% are singletons. The sequencing input was blood. The origin of the receptors is a woman aged 60 to 75 in good health.

As DNA, the CDR3 is TGTGCCAGCAGCTTTTCAAGGGCGGGCTCCTACAATGAGCAGTTCTTC. Translating gives CASSFSRAGSYNEQFF. The chain combines TRBV7-9 with TRBJ2-1, with D possibly being TRBD2 (5 bases). This CDR3 spans 16 amino acids. V dropped 3 bases and J dropped 0 bases, with 12 bases sitting between them. The germline CDR1 and CDR2 sequences are SEHNR and FQNEAQ (reference sequence).

The V call is TRBV20-1, the J call TRBJ2-3; the match to TRBD2 covers 13 bases. The germline gives CDR1 DFQATT, CDR2 SNEGSKA (reference sequence). CDR3 size: 13 residues. CDR3: CRAGLAGVDTQYF. The CDR3 DNA follows: TGCAGGGCTGGACTAGCGGGAGTCGATACGCAGTATTTT.

The chain carries TRBV4-2 and TRBJ1-5, with 7 positions matching TRBD1. Germline CDR1 is LGHNA and CDR2 is YNFKEQ. V was clipped by 1 base and J by 2 bases; unmatched bases: 8. This CDR3 is 17 amino acids long. The CDR3 bases are TGTGCCAGCAGCCAAGTCATTGACAGGGAAGGCAATCAGCCCCAGCATTTT. Protein product: CASSQVIDREGNQPQHF.

This chain links TRBV20-1 with TRBJ2-7; D is uncertain. V lost 3 bases, J lost 3 bases, and 12 bases lay in between. Germline CDR1 is DFQATT and CDR2 is SNEGSKA (reference sequence). This CDR3 has 13 residues. For the CDR3, the DNA is TGCAGTGCTAGCGGCAGCTTAGACTACGAGCAGTACTTC. It yields the protein CSASGSLDYEQYF.

This clonotype was counted only a few times. This chain uses TRBV7-9 with TRBJ2-7, with D uncertain. V was clipped by 4 bases and J by 2 bases, with 9 bases between them. Germline V lookup: CDR1 SEHNR, CDR2 FQNEAQ (reference sequence). The CDR3 has 13 amino acids. Here the CDR3 DNA reads TGTGCCAGCAGCTCCAAAAACACCTACGAGCAGTACTTC. Protein product: CASSSKNTYEQYF.

Written as DNA, the CDR3 is TGTGCCAGCAGCCCGACAGGGGACAAGAATTCACCCCTCCACTTT. It codes for CASSPTGDKNSPLHF. The chain carries TRBV7-2 and TRBJ1-6; 8 bases line up with TRBD1. In germline, CDR1 is SGHTA, CDR2 FQGNSA. The V and J ends lost 5 bases and 7 bases, in that order; junction bases with no gene match: 7. The CDR3 runs to 15 residues.

The genes are TRBV7-9 and TRBJ1-4, with D uncertain. Germline CDR1 SEHNR, CDR2 FQNEAQ (reference sequence). The CDR3 is 14 amino acids. The ends were cut back, 3 bases at V and 8 bases at J, with 13 bases in the middle. CDR3 region: CASSFPLTEEKLFF. As DNA, the CDR3 is TGTGCCAGCAGCTTCCCGCTCACGGAGGAAAAACTGTTTTTT.

The chain uses TRBV7-9 and TRBJ1-2; 7 bases align to TRBD1. This CDR3 contains 13 residues. The germline CDR1 and CDR2 sequences are SEHNR and FQNEAQ (reference sequence). The V gene end was trimmed by 5 bases and the J gene end by 4 bases; junction bases not matched to a gene: 4. CDR3 sequence: CASSTGTVYGYTF. DNA of the CDR3: TGTGCCAGCAGCACCGGGACAGTCTATGGCTACACCTTC.

The V gene is TRBV28, the J gene TRBJ2-3; 8 nucleotides agree with TRBD1. Germline values: CDR1 MDHEN, CDR2 SYDVKM. CDR3 length: 16 residues. Losses at the gene ends were 2 bases for V and 4 bases for J; bases not matched to a gene: 8. The CDR3 spells CASSLADRDPPDTQYF. In DNA, the CDR3 is TGTGCCAGCAGTTTAGCGGACAGGGATCCCCCAGATACGCAGTATTTT.

This chain joins TRBV28 and TRBJ2-5, with D hard to call. This CDR3 comprises 12 residues. Per germline, CDR1 MDHEN and CDR2 SYDVKM. V was cut by 7 bases and J by 7 bases, with 13 bases left in between. CDR3 nucleotides: TGTGCCAGCACCTCTGGGGTTCTGACCCAGTACTTC. Protein sequence: CASTSGVLTQYF.

This chain uses TRBV20-1 with TRBJ2-5; 7 bases line up with TRBD1. The germline V gene has CDR1 DFQATT and CDR2 SNEGSKA (reference sequence). V lost 6 bases and J lost 11; bases outside the gene matches: 15. This CDR3 spans 13 amino acids. CDR3 sequence: CSANRQGSGEQYF. DNA for the CDR3: TGCAGTGCCAATAGACAGGGCTCTGGGGAGCAGTACTTC.

This clonotype has just a few counts. J is TRBJ2-3 and V is TRBV29-1; 11 bases are a match to TRBD2. The germline gives CDR1 SQVTM, CDR2 ANQGSEA. CDR3 length: 15 amino acids. V was clipped by 6 bases and J by 2 bases; unmatched bases: 7. Written as DNA, the CDR3 is TGCAGCGTGGACGGGACTAGCGGAAACACAGATACGCAGTATTTT. Translating gives CSVDGTSGNTDTQYF.

This rearrangement joins TRBV10-3 to TRBJ2-3; D is possibly TRBD2 (5 bases). V dropped 3 bases and J dropped 4 bases, with 14 bases sitting between them. The length of the CDR3 is 15 residues. Per the germline V gene, CDR1 is ENHRY and CDR2 is SYGVKD. CDR3 loop: CAISEEAVGADTQYF. For the CDR3, the DNA is TGTGCCATCAGTGAAGAAGCGGTCGGGGCAGATACGCAGTATTTT.

J is TRBJ2-7 and V is TRBV11-2, with a tentative D call TRBD2 (7 bases). The CDR3 has 18 amino acids. Trimming removed 0 bases at V and 1 base at J, with 19 bases between. The germline V gene encodes CDR1 SGHAT and CDR2 FQNNGV. This CDR3 reads CASSLDGGRGAGSYEQYF. CDR3 nucleotide sequence: TGTGCCAGCAGCTTAGATGGGGGGCGTGGAGCGGGGTCCTACGAGCAGTACTTC.

The genes are TRBV3-1 and TRBJ2-4; D might be TRBD1 (6 bases). The germline CDR1 and CDR2 sequences are LGHDT and YNNKEL (reference sequence). CDR3 length: 13 residues. The ends were cut back, 5 bases at V and 12 bases at J, with 17 bases in the middle. Here the CDR3 DNA reads TGTGCCAGCAGCGCGCAGCCGCAACAGGGTCAGTACTTC. Its protein product is CASSAQPQQGQYF. The full variable domain, rest sourced from reference TRBV3-1 and TRBJ2-4, is DTAVSQTPKYLVTQMGNDKSIKCEQNLGHDTMYWYKQDSKKFLKIMFSYNNKELIINETVPNRFSPKSPDKAHLNLHINSLELGDSAVYFCASSAQPQQGQYFGAGTRLSVL.

The chain combines TRBV7-2 with TRBJ2-3, with 7 bases that match TRBD2. The junction had 3 bases not matched to a gene; V was cut back by 6 bases and J by 0 bases. Germline CDR1 SGHTA, CDR2 FQGNSA. This CDR3 is 14 amino acids long. CDR3: CASRTSVSTDTQYF. Here the CDR3 DNA reads TGTGCCAGCAGAACTAGCGTAAGCACAGATACGCAGTATTTT.

This chain connects TRBV6-5 to TRBJ1-2; 7 bases align to TRBD1. CDR3 length: 16 amino acids. Germline CDR1 and CDR2: MNHEY and SVGAGI. The trim removed 4 bases at V and 2 bases at J, leaving 10 bases unmatched. The CDR3 DNA reads TGTGCCAGCAGTTCCCGGGACAGAAGAACAAACTATGGCTACACCTTC. Protein product: CASSSRDRRTNYGYTF.

The chain uses TRBV28 and TRBJ2-7; D ambiguous. CDR3 length: 14 amino acids. Germline-derived CDR1 and CDR2 are MDHEN and SYDVKM. Trimming left V 5 bases short and J 5 bases short, with 16 bases between. The CDR3 here is CASSPRQEWNEQYF. In nucleotides, the CDR3 is TGTGCCAGCAGTCCCAGGCAGGAATGGAACGAGCAGTACTTC.

This chain joins TRBV6-6 and TRBJ2-7, with 11 bases that match TRBD2. This CDR3 is 16 amino acids long. V gave up 2 bases and J gave up 2 bases; unmatched junction bases: 5. The germline V gene has CDR1 MNHNY and CDR2 SVGAGI (reference sequence). The CDR3 DNA follows: TGTGCCAGCAGTTACAGCCTAGCGGGAGGTACCTACGAGCAGTACTTC. Amino acid sequence: CASSYSLAGGTYEQYF.

This clonotype has only a few counts. The rearrangement joins TRBV27 to TRBJ2-5, with 9 bases aligning to TRBD2. Germline V lookup: CDR1 MNHEY, CDR2 SMNVEV (reference sequence). The CDR3 length is 15 residues. The junction had 12 bases not matched to a gene; V was cut back by 8 bases and J by 5 bases. The CDR3 spells CASGPFSGSTETQYF. The CDR3 nucleotides are TGTGCCAGCGGCCCTTTTAGCGGGAGTACGGAGACCCAGTACTTC.

The CDR3 region is CSVEGRTSGSKNIQYF. In DNA, the CDR3 is TGCAGCGTTGAAGGTAGAACTAGCGGGAGCAAAAACATTCAGTACTTC. This rearrangement joins TRBV29-1 to TRBJ2-4, with 11 bases that match TRBD2. V shed 1 base, J shed 3 bases, and the junction held 5 bases outside the gene matches. Germline V CDR1 and CDR2: SQVTM, ANQGSEA. The CDR3 extends over 16 amino acids.

J is TRBJ2-7 and V is TRBV18; either TRBD1 or TRBD2 may fit D (5 bases each). CDR1 KGHSH and CDR2 LQKENI come from the germline V gene. This CDR3 has 16 amino acids. Trimming pared 0 bases from V and 4 bases from J, leaving 16 bases between. The chain's CDR3 is CASSPPGRTSVYEQYF. The CDR3 DNA is TGTGCCAGCTCACCACCGGGACGGACCTCGGTTTACGAGCAGTACTTC.